The rows below give T cell receptor beta chains drawn from one sample of a study of CD8+CD57+ T cells in acquired aplastic anemia. A single record per CDR3 protein comes from TCRdb applying MiXCR to the reads. Of under 200,000 distinct CDR3 sequences listed, 40% to 60% are singletons. Sequencing input: sorted CD4+, CD8+, or CD8+CD57+ T cells (not recorded which) from PBMCs. These receptors were taken from a human donor with aplastic anemia. Each CDR3 is given with its conserved first and last residue. Each record gives: J gene, clone size, D gene, V gene, CDR3 DNA, CDR3 protein. The D gene is left open where the match is weak. Rows may omit the clone size; those that give it use once, few, many or a size class.

>TRBJ2-7|-|TRBD2|TRBV20-1
TGCAGTGCTAGTCCCGGGACTAGCGGGTCATACTTC
CSASPGTSGSYF
>TRBJ2-5|many|-|TRBV27
TGTGCCAGCAGTCTCGTGGTCGGTGGAGAGACCCAGTACTTC
CASSLVVGGETQYF
>TRBJ2-7|-|-|TRBV27
TGTGCCAGCGGGACCACAGTCTACGAGCAGTACTTC
CASGTTVYEQYF
>TRBJ2-1|many|-|TRBV5-1
TGCGCCAGCAGCCTTTTCGGCCCTCACAATGAGCAGTTCTTC
CASSLFGPHNEQFF
>TRBJ2-2|many|TRBD1|TRBV19
TGTGCCAGCGACAGGGTCCGCGGCGGGGAGCTGTTTTTT
CASDRVRGGELFF
>TRBJ1-1|-|TRBD1|TRBV29-1
TGCAGCGTTGTGGAGGGGGCCACTGAAGCTTTCTTT
CSVVEGATEAFF
>TRBJ1-5|many|-|TRBV4-1
TGCGCCAGCAGCCAAGACGCAAGCAATCAGCCCCAGCATTTT
CASSQDASNQPQHF
>TRBJ1-5|few|-|TRBV2
TGTGCCAGCAAGGGCGGGTGGAGCAATCAGCCCCAGCATTTT
CASKGGWSNQPQHF
>TRBJ2-5|-|-|TRBV19
TGTGCCAGTAGTGCTTATTGGGGGGAGACCCAGTACTTC
CASSAYWGETQYF
>TRBJ1-2|-|TRBD1|TRBV12-3/TRBV12-4
TGTGCCAGCAGTGGCAGGGACAGCACCTTCTTC
CASSGRDSTFF
>TRBJ1-1|many|-|TRBV6-6
TGTGCCAGCAGTTACGCAGGGAACACTGAAGCTTTCTTT
CASSYAGNTEAFF
>TRBJ1-2|-|-|TRBV2
TGTGCCAGCAGGGAACGGACACAAAGAGTTTGCACCTTC
CASRERTQRVCTF
>TRBJ2-1|many|-|TRBV7-9
TGTGCCAGCAGACCGGGGGACGGGAGTTCCTACAATGAGCAGTTCTTC
CASRPGDGSSYNEQFF
>TRBJ2-1|-|-|TRBV25-1
TGTGCCAGCTCACCAACCACAGGGAGCAATGAGCAGTTCTTC
CASSPTTGSNEQFF
>TRBJ2-3|-|TRBD2|TRBV25-1
TGTGCCAGCAGCCGACTAGCGGGAGGGGGGACAGATACGCAGTATTTT
CASSRLAGGGTDTQYF
>TRBJ1-4|many|-|TRBV7-9
TGTGCCAGCAGGTGGGGAGAAGATGAAAAACTGTTTTTT
CASRWGEDEKLFF
>TRBJ1-5|many|-|TRBV20-1
TGCAGTGCCACGACAGGAAATCAGCCCCAGCATTTT
CSATTGNQPQHF
>TRBJ1-1|-|-|TRBV2
TGTGCCAGCAGTTACGGGGGTGAAGCTTTCTTT
CASSYGGEAFF
>TRBJ2-7|many|-|TRBV11-3
TGTGCCAGCAGCTTCCTAACTGCGTCCTCCTACGAGCAGTACTTC
CASSFLTASSYEQYF
>TRBJ1-1|-|-|TRBV10-3
TGTGCCATCGCGCCGGGCTCCACCAACACTGAAGCTTTCTTT
CAIAPGSTNTEAFF
>TRBJ2-2|many|-|TRBV6-5
TGTGCCAGCAGTTTCCTGAGGAACACCGGGGAGCTGTTTTTT
CASSFLRNTGELFF
>TRBJ1-2|many|TRBD1|TRBV9
TGTGCCAGCAGCGAGGGGACAGGGGCCCTAAACTATGGCTACACCTTC
CASSEGTGALNYGYTF
>TRBJ2-7|many|TRBD1|TRBV6-6
TGTGCCAGCATCAGTCCGGGACAGGGGGCCTACGAGCAGTACTTC
CASISPGQGAYEQYF
>TRBJ1-5|-|-|TRBV19
TGTGCCAGTAGTCTGGGGTTCAATCAGCCCCAGCATTTT
CASSLGFNQPQHF
>TRBJ1-1|-|TRBD1|TRBV3-1
TGTGCCAGCAGCCACCGGGACAGGAACACTGAAGCTTTCTTT
CASSHRDRNTEAFF
>TRBJ2-7|many|-|TRBV14
TGTGCCAGCAGCACGGGATCCTACGAGCAGTACTTC
CASSTGSYEQYF
>TRBJ2-1|once|-|TRBV19
TGTGCCAGTAGTGTCGTTACCTACAATGAGCAGTTCTTC
CASSVVTYNEQFF
>TRBJ2-5|-|-|TRBV19
TGTGCCAGTAGTACAGGGGGGACAGCCGTAAAAGAGACCCAGTACTTC
CASSTGGTAVKETQYF
>TRBJ2-1|-|-|TRBV10-1
TGCGCCAGAAGTGAATTCTATGAGCAGTTCTTC
CARSEFYEQFF
>TRBJ2-7|many|-|TRBV19
TGTGCCAGTAGACCGACAGCCTCCTACGAGCAGTACTTC
CASRPTASYEQYF
>TRBJ2-2|-|TRBD1|TRBV5-5
TGTGCCAGCAGCTCCGAAATAGGACAGGCCACCGGGGAGCTGTTTTTT
CASSSEIGQATGELFF
>TRBJ2-2|many|TRBD1|TRBV24-1
TGTGCCACTTCTTTTACAGGGGTCGGGGAGCTGTTTTTT
CATSFTGVGELFF
>TRBJ2-5|-|TRBD1|TRBV2
TGTGCCAGCAGCGGCTGGACAGGACAAGAGACCCAGTACTTC
CASSGWTGQETQYF
>TRBJ1-3|-|-|TRBV19
TGTGCCAGTAGTCATCTTAGTGGAAACACCATATATTTT
CASSHLSGNTIYF
>TRBJ2-3|-|-|TRBV5-1
TGCGCCAGCAGCTATCAGGGTAGGGGTGATACGCAGTATTTT
CASSYQGRGDTQYF
>TRBJ1-5|-|-|TRBV24-1
TGTGCCACCAGTGACGGACAGTATAGCAATCAGCCCCAGCATTTT
CATSDGQYSNQPQHF
>TRBJ1-2|few|TRBD1|TRBV10-3
TGTGCCACTGAGTGGGACAGGGGCGGCTATGGCTACACCTTC
CATEWDRGGYGYTF
>TRBJ1-1|-|-|TRBV5-8
TGTGCCAGCAGCAGAGACAGGAGACTTGAAGCTTTCTTT
CASSRDRRLEAFF
>TRBJ2-5|many|-|TRBV27
TGTGCCAGCTCGACGACAGGTGGGACCCAGTACTTC
CASSTTGGTQYF
>TRBJ2-7|many|-|TRBV20-1
TGCAGTGCTGGTCACTACGAGCAGTACTTC
CSAGHYEQYF
>TRBJ2-7|many|-|TRBV10-2
TGCGCCAGCAGTGAGGTTTGGGAACTGCAGTACTTC
CASSEVWELQYF